The source of this T cell receptor (beta chain) is a study of Ad26.COV2.S vaccination and SARS-CoV-2 variants. Whole-study results and caveats: Researchers cautioned that TCR breadth and depth analyses may have underestimated total T cell responses.

As for this clone: Antigen unknown.

V was clipped by 6 bases and J by 2 bases, with 19 bases between them. The length of the CDR3 is 16 residues. Per germline, CDR1 LGHNA and CDR2 YNFKEQ. The treatment: about 20 received Ad26.COV2.S at low or high dose, single or two shots; 5 received placebo; per-sample allocation not given. Sampling happened 63 days after the first vaccine or placebo injection. The data were produced by immunoSEQ multiplex PCR, yet TCRdb's version contains in-frame clones alone and is incomplete. This sample carries about 420,000 clones, around 89% of them seen once, and the ten largest clones take roughly 4%. The chain recombines TRBV4-2 with TRBJ1-1; possibly TRBD1 for D (5 bases). The source of this sequence is a person between 18 and 60 years old who received the Ad26.COV2.S COVID-19 vaccine or a placebo. Sequenced here: peripheral blood, sampled in a trial of Ad26.COV2.S vaccine versus placebo. CDR3 sequence: CASRPLGSGGNTEAFF. The CDR3 DNA reads TGTGCCAGCAGGCCCTTGGGGTCCGGGGGAAACACTGAAGCTTTCTTT.